The T cell receptor (beta chain) under discussion was sequenced for a study of cytomegalovirus exposure and HLA in healthy donors. Study information: Among the roughly 400 genotyped donors, 70% to 85% were placed in the Caucasian-associated ancestry cluster. Study results and caveats: Earlier analysis looked at TCR beta V segments, and most were productive about 90% or about 30% of the time.

The PCR used 60 Vbeta and 13 Jbeta primers. Here immunoSEQ multiplex PCR was the method, and the copy in TCRdb shows in-frame clones only, minus some. The data contain a few hundred thousand clones, around two thirds of them singletons. Concerning this clone: The antigen is not known. Other nucleotide sequences from this sample produce the same CDR3.

This CDR3 is built from 14 residues. The V end was cut by 4 bases, the J end by 0 bases, with 10 bases between. Germline CDR1 reads SGHRS; CDR2 reads YFSETQ. The V and J genes are TRBV5-1 and TRBJ1-1; no clear D. The sequence was obtained from a female donor in good health and CMV-seronegative. The sample comprised PBMCs. In DNA, the CDR3 is TGCGCCAGCAGCCCTCTGGAGGTGAACACTGAAGCTTTCTTT. Translating it yields CASSPLEVNTEAFF.